The sequence of this T cell receptor beta chain was determined in a study of T cell repertoires in cytomegalovirus infection. General study points: HLA-C-restricted CMV clonotypes gave the most frequent clonotype in two of eight donors.

Germline V gene sequence: CDR1 LNHDA, CDR2 SQIVND (reference sequence). This CDR3 is built from 15 residues. Deletions cut 2 bases from V and 7 bases from J, with 14 bases between. MiXCR was run by TCRdb on the reads, yielding one entry per CDR3 protein. The sample has over 100,000 distinct CDR3 sequences; around 31% are singletons. Worth noting for this clonotype: Its antigen remains unknown.

Sequenced here: CD8+ T cells from cultured PBMCs, sampled from culture after CMV antigen stimulation. The TCR comes from a human donor in good health (CMV status not recorded). Some clones in this sample may be carry-over from other donors' samples. The V gene is TRBV19, the J gene TRBJ1-4, with D possibly matching TRBD1 (5 bases). CDR3 loop: CASSILIAGGEKLFF. The DNA for the CDR3 is TGTGCCAGTAGTATATTAATCGCCGGGGGTGAAAAACTGTTTTTT.